This TCR beta chain was obtained from a study of blood T cell repertoires in COVID-19. The wider study: Italy, Spain and the United States were the sources of the convalescent and acute COVID-19 samples. T cells, B-cell-depleted T cells, or PBMCs supplied cDNA or gDNA.

Per the original data handling: Amplification from reference gene primers served as the basis for estimated nucleated cell counts. Using immunoSEQ multiplex PCR, the repertoire was profiled, and TCRdb retains in-frame clones only, with some absent. For V, J and clone size, that table is used; D and trimming come from the DNA. The sample gives about 170,000 clones, 84% of which show up once; roughly 7.7% is in the top ten. The TCR was taken from a man between 35 and 55 years old who had recovered from COVID-19. The sequenced material came from peripheral blood.

CDR3 DNA sequence: TGTGCCAGCAGCCGGACAACCGCGAACACCGGGGAGCTGTTTTTT. Its translation: CASSRTTANTGELFF. The chain is built from TRBV11-3 and TRBJ2-2; TRBD1 might be the D (5 bases). Germline V gene sequence: CDR1 SGHNT, CDR2 YENEEA. CDR3 size: 15 residues. Trimming pared 5 bases from V and 0 bases from J, leaving 10 bases between. The variable domain in full, with the rest retrieved from reference TRBV11-3 and TRBJ2-2, is EAGVVQSPRYKIIEKKQPVAFWCNPISGHNTLYWYLQNLGQGPELLIRYENEEAVDDSQLPKDRFSAERLKGVDSTLKIQPAELGDSAVYLCASSRTTANTGELFFGEGSRLTVL.